Each of the 3 T cell receptor beta chains below was sequenced from the same sample in a study of blood T cell repertoires in COVID-19. Measured with immunoSEQ multiplex PCR; TCRdb has only the in-frame clones, and not every one. The sample contains 250,000 to 350,000 clones, roughly 90% of which appear only once. The sample consisted of peripheral blood. The source of these receptors is a man aged 18 to 35 who had recovered from COVID-19.

The chain uses TRBV3-1 (or the pseudogene TRBV3-2) and TRBJ1-2, with D perhaps TRBD1 (5 bases). Germline values: CDR1 LGHDT, CDR2 YNNKEL (reference sequence). This CDR3 spans 15 amino acids. Trimming left V 5 bases short and J 4 bases short, with 17 bases between. CDR3 residues: CASSMTQGISYGYTF. The CDR3 DNA reads TGTGCCAGCAGCATGACGCAGGGCATTAGCTATGGCTACACCTTC.

The rearrangement links TRBV5-6 to TRBJ1-3; TRBD1 matches 10 bases. The CDR3 sequence is 14 residues long. Germline V CDR1 and CDR2: SGHDT, YYEEEE. Trimming took 5 bases from V and 8 from J; bases not matched to a gene: 7. Here the CDR3 DNA reads TGTGCCAGCAGTATGGGACAGGGGATTCACACCATATATTTT. It codes for CASSMGQGIHTIYF.

The CDR3 loop is CASRAPGTAIGETQYF. The CDR3 region has the DNA TGTGCCAGCAGGGCACCAGGGACAGCAATAGGGGAGACCCAGTACTTC. The chain employs TRBV6-6 and TRBJ2-5; 7 bases match TRBD1. The CDR3 length is 16 residues. V shed 6 bases and J 5 bases; nucleotides not matched to a gene: 15. CDR1 is MNHNY, CDR2 SVGAGI, per germline (reference sequence).